This TCR beta chain comes out of a study of CD8+CD57+ T cells in acquired aplastic anemia. In the study overall: On average, sorted CD4+ and CD8+ cells gave approximately 3.1 ug of DNA.

All patients picked for sequencing had shown, by flow cytometry, an expansion of CD8+CD57+ cells. None of the patients had been given any therapy when their blood was sampled. Study-level findings and limits: With respect to CD8+ Simpson's diversity, patients and controls did not differ significantly.

CDR3 length: 15 amino acids. Germline V lookup: CDR1 DFQATT, CDR2 SNEGSKA (reference sequence). Trimming cost V 0 bases and J 5 bases, with 16 bases left between them. This clonotype was observed at least ten times. Its antigen remains unidentified. Using genomic DNA as the template, TCR beta VDJ and CDR3 profiling was carried out. TCRdb passed the reads through MiXCR, listing each CDR3 protein once. The sample yields about 180,000 distinct CDR3 sequences, around half seen once. The chain has TRBV20-1 and TRBJ1-2; no reliable D call. The clonotype was recovered from a human donor with aplastic anemia. Sequences were obtained from sorted CD4+, CD8+, or CD8+CD57+ T cells (not recorded which) from PBMCs. Written as DNA, the CDR3 is TGCAGTGCTAGAGATGACGGGAGTCAATATTATGGCTACACCTTC. Encoded protein: CSARDDGSQYYGYTF.